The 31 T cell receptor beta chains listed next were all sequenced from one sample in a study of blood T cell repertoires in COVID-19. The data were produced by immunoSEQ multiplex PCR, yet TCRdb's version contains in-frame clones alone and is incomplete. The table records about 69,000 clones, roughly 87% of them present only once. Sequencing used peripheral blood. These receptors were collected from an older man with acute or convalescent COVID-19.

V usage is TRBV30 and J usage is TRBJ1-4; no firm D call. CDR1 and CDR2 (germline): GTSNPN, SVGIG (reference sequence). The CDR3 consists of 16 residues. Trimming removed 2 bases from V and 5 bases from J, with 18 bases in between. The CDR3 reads CAWSLLSGRLNEKLFF. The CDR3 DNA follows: TGTGCCTGGAGTCTACTATCCGGGAGACTGAATGAAAAACTGTTTTTT. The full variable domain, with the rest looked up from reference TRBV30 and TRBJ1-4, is SQTIHQWPATLVQPVGSPLSLECTVEGTSNPNLYWYRQAAGRGLQLLFYSVGIGQISSEVPQNLSASRPQDRQFILSSKKLLLSDSGFYLCAWSLLSGRLNEKLFFGSGTQLSVL.

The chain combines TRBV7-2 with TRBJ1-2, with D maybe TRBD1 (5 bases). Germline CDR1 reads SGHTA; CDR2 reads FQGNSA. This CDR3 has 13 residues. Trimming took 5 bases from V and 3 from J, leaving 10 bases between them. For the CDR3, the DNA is TGTGCCAGCAGCATAGACAGCTACTATGGCTACACCTTC. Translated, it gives CASSIDSYYGYTF.

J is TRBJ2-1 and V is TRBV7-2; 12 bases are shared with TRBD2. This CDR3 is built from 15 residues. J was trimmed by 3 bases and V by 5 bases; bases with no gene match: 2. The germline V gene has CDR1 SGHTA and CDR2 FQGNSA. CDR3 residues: CASSKLAGGYNEQFF. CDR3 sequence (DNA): TGTGCCAGCAGCAAACTAGCGGGAGGCTACAATGAGCAGTTCTTC.

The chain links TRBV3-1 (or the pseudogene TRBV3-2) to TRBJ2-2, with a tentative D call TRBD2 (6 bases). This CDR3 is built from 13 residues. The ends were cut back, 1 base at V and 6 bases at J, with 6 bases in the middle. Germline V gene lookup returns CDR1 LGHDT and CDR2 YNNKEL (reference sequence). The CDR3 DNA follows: TGTGCCAGCAGCCAAGGGGGGGCCGGGGAGCTGTTTTTT. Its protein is CASSQGGAGELFF.

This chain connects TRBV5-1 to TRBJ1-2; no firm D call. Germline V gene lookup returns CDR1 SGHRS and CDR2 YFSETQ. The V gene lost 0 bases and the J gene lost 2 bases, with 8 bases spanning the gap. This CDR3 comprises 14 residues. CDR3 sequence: CASSLVPGNYGYTF. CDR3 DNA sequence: TGCGCCAGCAGCTTGGTCCCGGGAAACTATGGCTACACCTTC.

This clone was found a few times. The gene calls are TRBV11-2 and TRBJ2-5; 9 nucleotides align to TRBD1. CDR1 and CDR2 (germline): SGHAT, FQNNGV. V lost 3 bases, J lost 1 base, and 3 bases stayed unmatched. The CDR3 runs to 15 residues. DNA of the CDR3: TGTGCCAGCAGCTTGGGACAGGGACCCCAAGAGACCCAGTACTTC. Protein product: CASSLGQGPQETQYF.

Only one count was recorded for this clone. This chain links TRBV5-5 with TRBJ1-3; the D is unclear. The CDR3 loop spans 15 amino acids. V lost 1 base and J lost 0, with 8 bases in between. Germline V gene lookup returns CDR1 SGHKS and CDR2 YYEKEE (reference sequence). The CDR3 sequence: CASSLKTYSGNTIYF. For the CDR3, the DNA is TGTGCCAGCAGCTTGAAGACTTACTCTGGAAACACCATATATTTT. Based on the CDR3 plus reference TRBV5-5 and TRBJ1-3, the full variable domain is DAGVTQSPTHLIKTRGQQVTLRCSPISGHKSVSWYQQVLGQGPQFIFQYYEKEERGRGNFPDRFSARQFPNYSSELNVNALLLGDSALYLCASSLKTYSGNTIYFGEGSWLTVV.

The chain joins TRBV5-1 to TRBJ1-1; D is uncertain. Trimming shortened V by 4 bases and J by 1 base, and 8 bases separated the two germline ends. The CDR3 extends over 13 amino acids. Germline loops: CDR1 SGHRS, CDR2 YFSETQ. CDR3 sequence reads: CASSPEGNTEAFF. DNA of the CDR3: TGCGCCAGCAGCCCCGAGGGGAACACTGAAGCTTTCTTT.

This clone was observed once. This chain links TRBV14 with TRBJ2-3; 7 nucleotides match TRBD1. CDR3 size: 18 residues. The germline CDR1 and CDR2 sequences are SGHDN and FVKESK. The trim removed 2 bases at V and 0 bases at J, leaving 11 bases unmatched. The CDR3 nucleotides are TGTGCCAGCAGCCAATATAGGACAGGACTTACTAGCACAGATACGCAGTATTTT. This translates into CASSQYRTGLTSTDTQYF.

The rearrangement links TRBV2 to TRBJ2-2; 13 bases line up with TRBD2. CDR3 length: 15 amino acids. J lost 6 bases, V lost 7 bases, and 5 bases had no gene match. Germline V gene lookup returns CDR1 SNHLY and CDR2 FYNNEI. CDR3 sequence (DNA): TGTGCCAGCATTGGGACTAGCGGGACCCCCGGGGAGCTGTTTTTT. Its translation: CASIGTSGTPGELFF.

For the CDR3, the DNA is TGTGCCAGCAGTGGGCTCGGCGTCAGCTCCTACGAGCAGTACTTC. Translating gives CASSGLGVSSYEQYF. The genes are TRBV6-2 or TRBV6-3 and TRBJ2-7; D is unclear. The CDR3 consists of 15 residues. V lost 5 bases and J lost 0, with 14 bases in between. The germline gives CDR1 MNHEY, CDR2 SVGEGT.

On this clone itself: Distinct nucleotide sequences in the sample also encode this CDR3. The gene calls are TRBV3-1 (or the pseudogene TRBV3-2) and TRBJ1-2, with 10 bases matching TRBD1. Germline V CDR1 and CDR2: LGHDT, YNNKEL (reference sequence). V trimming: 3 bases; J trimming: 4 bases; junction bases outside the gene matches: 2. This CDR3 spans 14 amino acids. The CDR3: CASSQRDRGYGYTF. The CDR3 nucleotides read TGTGCCAGCAGCCAGCGGGACAGGGGCTATGGCTACACCTTC.

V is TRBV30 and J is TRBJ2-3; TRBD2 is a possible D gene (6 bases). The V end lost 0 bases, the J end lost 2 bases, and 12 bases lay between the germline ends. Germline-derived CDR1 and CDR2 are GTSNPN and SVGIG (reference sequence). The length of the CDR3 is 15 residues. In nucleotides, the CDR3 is TGTGCCTGGAGTGTAGGCGGGACTGACACAGATACGCAGTATTTT. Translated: CAWSVGGTDTDTQYF.

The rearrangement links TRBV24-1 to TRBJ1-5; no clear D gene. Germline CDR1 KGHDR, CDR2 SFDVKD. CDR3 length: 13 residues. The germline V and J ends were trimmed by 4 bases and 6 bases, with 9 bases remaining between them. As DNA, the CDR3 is TGTGCCACCAGTGACCGGGAAATTCAGCCCCAGCATTTT. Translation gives CATSDREIQPQHF.

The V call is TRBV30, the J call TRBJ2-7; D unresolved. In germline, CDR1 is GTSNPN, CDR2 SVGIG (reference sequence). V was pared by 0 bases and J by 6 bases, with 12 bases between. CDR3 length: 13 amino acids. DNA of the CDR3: TGTGCCTGGAGTGTACTACAAGCATCCGAGCAGTACTTC. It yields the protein CAWSVLQASEQYF.

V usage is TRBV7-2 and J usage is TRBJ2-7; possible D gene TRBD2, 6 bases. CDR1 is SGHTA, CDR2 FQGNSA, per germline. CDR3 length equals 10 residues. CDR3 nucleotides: TGTGCTACGGGGGAGGTCGAGCAGTACTTC. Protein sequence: CATGEVEQYF.

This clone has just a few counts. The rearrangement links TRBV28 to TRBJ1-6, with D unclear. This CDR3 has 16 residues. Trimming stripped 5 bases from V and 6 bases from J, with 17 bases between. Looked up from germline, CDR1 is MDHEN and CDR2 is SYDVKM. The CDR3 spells CASSPRGREFNSPLHF. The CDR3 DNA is TGTGCCAGCAGTCCCCGAGGGAGAGAGTTTAATTCACCCCTCCACTTT.

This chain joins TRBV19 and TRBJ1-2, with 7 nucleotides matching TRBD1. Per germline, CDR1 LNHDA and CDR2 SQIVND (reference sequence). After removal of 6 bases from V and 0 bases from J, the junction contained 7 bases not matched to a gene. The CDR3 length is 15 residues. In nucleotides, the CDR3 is TGTGCCAGTAGGATGGGACAGTCCGCTAACTATGGCTACACCTTC. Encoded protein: CASRMGQSANYGYTF.

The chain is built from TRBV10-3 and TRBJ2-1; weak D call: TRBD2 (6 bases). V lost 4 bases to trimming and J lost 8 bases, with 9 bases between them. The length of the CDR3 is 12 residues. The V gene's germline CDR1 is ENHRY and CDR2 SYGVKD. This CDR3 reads CAISGIADEQFF. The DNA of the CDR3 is TGTGCCATCAGTGGAATAGCGGATGAGCAGTTCTTC.

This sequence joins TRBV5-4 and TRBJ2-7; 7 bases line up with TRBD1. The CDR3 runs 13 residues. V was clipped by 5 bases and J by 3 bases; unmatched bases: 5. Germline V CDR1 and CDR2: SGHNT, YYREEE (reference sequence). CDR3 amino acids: CASSKGDSYEQYF. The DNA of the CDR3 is TGTGCCAGCAGTAAAGGGGACAGCTACGAGCAGTACTTC.

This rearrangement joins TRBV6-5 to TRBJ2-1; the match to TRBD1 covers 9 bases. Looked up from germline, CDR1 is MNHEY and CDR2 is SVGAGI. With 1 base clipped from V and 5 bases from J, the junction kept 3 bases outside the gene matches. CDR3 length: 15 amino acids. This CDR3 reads CASSYYRGLHNEQFF. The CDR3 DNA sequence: TGTGCCAGCAGTTACTACAGGGGGCTGCACAATGAGCAGTTCTTC.

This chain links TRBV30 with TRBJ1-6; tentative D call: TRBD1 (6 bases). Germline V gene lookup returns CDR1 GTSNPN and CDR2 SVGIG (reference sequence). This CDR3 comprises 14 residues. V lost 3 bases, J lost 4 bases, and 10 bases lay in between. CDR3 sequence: CAWSQGPYNSPLHF. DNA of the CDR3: TGTGCCTGGAGCCAGGGGCCGTATAATTCACCCCTCCACTTT.

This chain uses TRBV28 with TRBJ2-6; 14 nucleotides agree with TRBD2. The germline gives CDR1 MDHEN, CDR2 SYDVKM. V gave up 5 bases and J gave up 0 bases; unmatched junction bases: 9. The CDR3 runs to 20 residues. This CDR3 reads CASSPGTSGSFASGANVLTF. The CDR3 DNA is TGTGCCAGCAGTCCCGGGACTAGCGGGAGTTTTGCCTCTGGGGCCAACGTCCTGACTTTC.

CDR3 nucleotide sequence: TGTGCCAGTAGTACACGATGGGGACTTTTCCAGTTCTTC. It specifies CASSTRWGLFQFF. J is TRBJ2-1 and V is TRBV19, with D possibly being TRBD2 (6 bases). V was cut by 4 bases and J by 13 bases, with 17 bases left in between. The germline V gene has CDR1 LNHDA and CDR2 SQIVND (reference sequence). This CDR3 comprises 13 residues.

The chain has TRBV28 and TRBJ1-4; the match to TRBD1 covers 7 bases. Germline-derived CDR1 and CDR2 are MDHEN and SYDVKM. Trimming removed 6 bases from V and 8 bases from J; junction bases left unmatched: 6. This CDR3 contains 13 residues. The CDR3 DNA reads TGTGCCAGCAGACCGACAGGGCGGGAAAAACTGTTTTTT. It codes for CASRPTGREKLFF.

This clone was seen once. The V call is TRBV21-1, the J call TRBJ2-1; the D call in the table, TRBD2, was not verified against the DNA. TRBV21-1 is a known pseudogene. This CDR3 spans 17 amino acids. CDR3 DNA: TGTGCCAGCAGCTGGGAACTAGCGGGAGGATCGTACAATGAGCAGTTCTTC. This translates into CASSWELAGGSYNEQFF.

The CDR3 DNA reads as TGTGCCAGCAGACCGACAGGGATCGAGGCTTTCTTT. Protein sequence: CASRPTGIEAFF. V gene TRBV28 combines with J gene TRBJ1-1; the match to TRBD1 covers 7 bases. The CDR3 is 12 residues long. J gave up 11 bases and V 6 bases, and 9 bases lay outside the gene matches. The germline CDR1 and CDR2 sequences are MDHEN and SYDVKM.

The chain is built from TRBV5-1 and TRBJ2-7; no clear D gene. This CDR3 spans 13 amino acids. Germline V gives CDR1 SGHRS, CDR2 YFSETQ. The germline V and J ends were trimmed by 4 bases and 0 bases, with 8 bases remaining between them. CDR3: CASSPGFSYEQYF. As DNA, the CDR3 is TGCGCCAGCAGCCCCGGGTTCTCCTACGAGCAGTACTTC.

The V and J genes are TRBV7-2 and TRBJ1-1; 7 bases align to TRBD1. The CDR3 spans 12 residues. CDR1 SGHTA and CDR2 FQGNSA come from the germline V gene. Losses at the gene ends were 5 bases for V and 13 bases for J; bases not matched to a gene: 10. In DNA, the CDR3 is TGTGCCAGCAGCAATAGACAGGGAAGGCATTTCTTT. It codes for CASSNRQGRHFF.

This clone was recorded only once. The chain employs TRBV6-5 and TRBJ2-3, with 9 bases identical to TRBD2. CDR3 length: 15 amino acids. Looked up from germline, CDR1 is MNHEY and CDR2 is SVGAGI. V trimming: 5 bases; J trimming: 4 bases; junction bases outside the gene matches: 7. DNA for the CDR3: TGTGCCAGCAGTCAGACTAGCGGTAGGGCAGATACGCAGTATTTT. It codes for CASSQTSGRADTQYF.

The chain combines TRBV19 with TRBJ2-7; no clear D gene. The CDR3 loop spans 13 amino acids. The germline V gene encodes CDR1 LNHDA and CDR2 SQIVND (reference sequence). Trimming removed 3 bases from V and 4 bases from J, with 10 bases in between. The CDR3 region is CASSIYPPYEQYF. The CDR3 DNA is TGTGCCAGTAGTATTTATCCTCCTTACGAGCAGTACTTC.